Listed below are T cell receptor beta chains from one sample, sequenced in a study of OX40 agonist ivuxolimab in advanced cancers. Using immunoSEQ multiplex PCR, the repertoire was profiled, and TCRdb retains in-frame clones only, with some absent. The sample records tens of thousands of clones, approximately 85% being singletons. The sample here was CD4+ or CD8+ T cells sorted from blood, taken in a trial of the OX40 agonist ivuxolimab. Source of these receptors: an adult with an advanced solid tumor such as melanoma, head and neck, liver or kidney cancer. Each CDR3 is given with its conserved first and last residue. The order of the fields is J gene, V gene, clone size, D gene, CDR3 protein, CDR3 DNA. D genes are given only for firm matches. Part of the rows lack a size; the others show once, few, many or a class for expanded clones.

J gene: TRBJ2-5; V gene: TRBV4-2; clone size: .; D gene: TRBD2; CDR3 protein: CASSQEGFLAGGQETQYF; CDR3 DNA: TGTGCCAGCAGCCAAGAGGGTTTTCTAGCGGGGGGGCAAGAGACCCAGTACTTC
J gene: TRBJ2-7; V gene: TRBV5-1; clone size: .; D gene: TRBD1; CDR3 protein: CASSLGDSDEQYF; CDR3 DNA: TGCGCCAGCAGCTTGGGGGACAGTGACGAGCAGTACTTC
J gene: TRBJ2-7; V gene: TRBV6-1; clone size: .; D gene: .; CDR3 protein: CASSIRQDLYEQYF; CDR3 DNA: TGTGCCAGCAGTATACGACAGGACCTCTACGAGCAGTACTTC
J gene: TRBJ1-1; V gene: TRBV7-9; clone size: .; D gene: .; CDR3 protein: CASSRMDGNTEAFF; CDR3 DNA: TGTGCCAGCAGCCGAATGGACGGAAACACTGAAGCTTTCTTT
J gene: TRBJ1-5; V gene: TRBV28; clone size: few; D gene: .; CDR3 protein: CASSLEPQHF; CDR3 DNA: TGTGCCAGCAGCCTGGAGCCCCAGCATTTT
J gene: TRBJ1-1; V gene: TRBV19; clone size: .; D gene: .; CDR3 protein: CASSATTWGTEAFF; CDR3 DNA: TGTGCCAGTAGTGCCACTACCTGGGGCACTGAAGCTTTCTTT
J gene: TRBJ2-1; V gene: TRBV5-6; clone size: once; D gene: .; CDR3 protein: CASSLAADNEQFF; CDR3 DNA: TGTGCCAGCAGCTTGGCCGCGGACAATGAGCAGTTCTTC
J gene: TRBJ2-7; V gene: TRBV28; clone size: .; D gene: .; CDR3 protein: CASSLNEQYF; CDR3 DNA: TGTGCCAGCAGTTTGAACGAGCAGTACTTC
J gene: TRBJ2-3; V gene: TRBV7-3; clone size: .; D gene: .; CDR3 protein: CASSLPGIYDSKGTDTQYF; CDR3 DNA: TGTGCCAGCAGCTTACCGGGAATATATGACAGTAAAGGCACAGATACGCAGTATTTT
J gene: TRBJ2-6; V gene: TRBV7-9; clone size: .; D gene: .; CDR3 protein: CASSSGTYSGANVLTF; CDR3 DNA: TGTGCCAGCAGCTCCGGGACATACTCTGGGGCCAACGTCCTGACTTTC
J gene: TRBJ1-3; V gene: TRBV27; clone size: .; D gene: .; CDR3 protein: CASSLRGSGNTIYF; CDR3 DNA: TGTGCCAGCAGTTTACGGGGCTCCGGAAACACCATATATTTT
J gene: TRBJ2-1; V gene: TRBV5-6; clone size: .; D gene: TRBD1; CDR3 protein: CASSYGTVQFF; CDR3 DNA: TGTGCCAGCAGCTACGGGACAGTACAGTTCTTC
J gene: TRBJ1-2; V gene: TRBV7-6; clone size: .; D gene: .; CDR3 protein: CASSFSPAGSTYGYTF; CDR3 DNA: TGTGCCAGCAGCTTCTCCCCCGCCGGATCTACCTATGGCTACACCTTC
J gene: TRBJ2-1; V gene: TRBV7-9; clone size: medium-sized; D gene: .; CDR3 protein: CASSLERRENEQFF; CDR3 DNA: TGTGCCAGCAGCTTAGAACGCAGGGAGAATGAGCAGTTCTTC
J gene: TRBJ2-7; V gene: TRBV30; clone size: .; D gene: TRBD1; CDR3 protein: CAWTNRGPTYEQYF; CDR3 DNA: TGTGCCTGGACCAACAGGGGACCCACCTACGAGCAGTACTTC
J gene: TRBJ2-3; V gene: TRBV19; clone size: .; D gene: .; CDR3 protein: CASRSGAGDTDTQYF; CDR3 DNA: TGTGCCAGTAGGTCAGGGGCGGGGGACACAGATACGCAGTATTTT
J gene: TRBJ2-1; V gene: TRBV9; clone size: .; D gene: .; CDR3 protein: CASRDRDNEQFF; CDR3 DNA: TGTGCCAGCAGGGACAGAGACAATGAGCAGTTCTTC
J gene: TRBJ1-1; V gene: TRBV6-5; clone size: .; D gene: .; CDR3 protein: CASSYGGLTEAFF; CDR3 DNA: TGTGCCAGCAGTTACGGGGGGCTCACTGAAGCTTTCTTT
J gene: TRBJ2-5; V gene: TRBV6-5; clone size: few; D gene: .; CDR3 protein: CASSPGTAPSETQYF; CDR3 DNA: TGTGCCAGCAGTCCCGGGACTGCTCCCTCGGAGACCCAGTACTTC
J gene: TRBJ2-7; V gene: TRBV27; clone size: .; D gene: .; CDR3 protein: CASSFKGSSYEQYF; CDR3 DNA: TGTGCCAGCAGTTTTAAAGGGAGCTCCTACGAGCAGTACTTC
J gene: TRBJ2-7; V gene: TRBV7-6; clone size: .; D gene: .; CDR3 protein: CASSLSSAYEQYF; CDR3 DNA: TGTGCCAGCAGCTTAAGTTCTGCCTACGAGCAGTACTTC
J gene: TRBJ2-3; V gene: TRBV6-1; clone size: .; D gene: .; CDR3 protein: CASSEVLATDTQYF; CDR3 DNA: TGTGCCAGCAGTGAAGTGTTAGCGACAGATACGCAGTATTTT
J gene: TRBJ1-4; V gene: TRBV27; clone size: .; D gene: .; CDR3 protein: CASSFFSTNEKLFF; CDR3 DNA: TGTGCCAGCAGTTTCTTTTCAACTAATGAAAAACTGTTTTTT
J gene: TRBJ2-5; V gene: TRBV6-1; clone size: .; D gene: TRBD2; CDR3 protein: CASSALPGLAGDQETQYF; CDR3 DNA: TGTGCCAGCAGTGCCCTGCCGGGACTAGCGGGGGACCAAGAGACCCAGTACTTC
J gene: TRBJ2-1; V gene: TRBV6-5; clone size: .; D gene: .; CDR3 protein: CASRHVRNNEQFF; CDR3 DNA: TGTGCCAGCAGGCACGTCAGGAACAATGAGCAGTTCTTC
J gene: TRBJ1-3; V gene: TRBV11-2; clone size: .; D gene: .; CDR3 protein: CASSLGGYSGNTIYF; CDR3 DNA: TGTGCCAGCAGCTTAGGGGGATACTCTGGAAACACCATATATTTT
J gene: TRBJ2-5; V gene: TRBV19; clone size: .; D gene: TRBD1; CDR3 protein: CASSHRGLIETQYF; CDR3 DNA: TGTGCCAGTAGTCACAGGGGCCTTATCGAGACCCAGTACTTC
J gene: TRBJ2-6; V gene: TRBV19; clone size: .; D gene: .; CDR3 protein: CASYSGTGANVLTF; CDR3 DNA: TGTGCCAGCTACTCAGGGACTGGGGCCAACGTCCTGACTTTC
J gene: TRBJ1-3; V gene: TRBV27; clone size: once; D gene: TRBD1; CDR3 protein: CASSLQGVGNTIYF; CDR3 DNA: TGTGCCAGCAGTTTACAGGGGGTTGGAAACACCATATATTTT
J gene: TRBJ1-1; V gene: TRBV19; clone size: .; D gene: TRBD1; CDR3 protein: CASRPTGGGSEAFF; CDR3 DNA: TGTGCCAGTAGACCGACAGGGGGCGGTTCTGAAGCTTTCTTT
J gene: TRBJ2-3; V gene: TRBV20-1; clone size: .; D gene: .; CDR3 protein: CSAFWGDTQYF; CDR3 DNA: TGCAGTGCTTTCTGGGGAGATACGCAGTATTTT
J gene: TRBJ2-2; V gene: TRBV6-1; clone size: .; D gene: .; CDR3 protein: CASSGVGVETGELFF; CDR3 DNA: TGTGCCAGCAGCGGTGTCGGGGTTGAGACCGGGGAGCTGTTTTTT
J gene: TRBJ2-1; V gene: TRBV4-1; clone size: .; D gene: .; CDR3 protein: CASSQVGNEQFF; CDR3 DNA: TGCGCCAGCAGCCAAGTCGGCAATGAGCAGTTCTTC
J gene: TRBJ2-7; V gene: TRBV27; clone size: .; D gene: .; CDR3 protein: CASSPSYTGFDEQYF; CDR3 DNA: TGTGCCAGCAGTCCGTCGTACACAGGGTTCGACGAGCAGTACTTC
J gene: TRBJ2-3; V gene: TRBV27; clone size: .; D gene: TRBD2; CDR3 protein: CASSGGRLAGAPFGTDTQYF; CDR3 DNA: TGTGCCAGCAGCGGGGGGAGACTAGCGGGGGCACCCTTTGGCACAGATACGCAGTATTTT
J gene: TRBJ1-2; V gene: TRBV27; clone size: many; D gene: .; CDR3 protein: CASSFQAANYGYTF; CDR3 DNA: TGTGCCAGCAGTTTTCAGGCGGCGAACTATGGCTACACCTTC
J gene: TRBJ2-1; V gene: TRBV30; clone size: once; D gene: .; CDR3 protein: CAWSVDEQFF; CDR3 DNA: TGTGCCTGGAGTGTGGATGAGCAGTTCTTC
J gene: TRBJ1-5; V gene: TRBV6-1; clone size: few; D gene: .; CDR3 protein: CASSEAGTYSNQPQHF; CDR3 DNA: TGTGCCAGCAGTGAAGCGGGGACTTATAGCAATCAGCCCCAGCATTTT
J gene: TRBJ2-5; V gene: TRBV6-6; clone size: .; D gene: .; CDR3 protein: CASSRTGQETQYF; CDR3 DNA: TGTGCCAGCAGCCGGACCGGACAAGAGACCCAGTACTTC
J gene: TRBJ1-2; V gene: TRBV7-9; clone size: .; D gene: .; CDR3 protein: CASSLGGDGYTF; CDR3 DNA: TGTGCCAGCAGCTTGGGGGGCGATGGCTACACCTTC
J gene: TRBJ1-6; V gene: TRBV27; clone size: .; D gene: .; CDR3 protein: CASSLLGVSSPLHF; CDR3 DNA: TGTGCCAGCAGTTTATTAGGGGTGAGTTCACCCCTCCACTTT
J gene: TRBJ2-2; V gene: TRBV6-6; clone size: .; D gene: .; CDR3 protein: CASSYARDGELFF; CDR3 DNA: TGTGCCAGCAGTTACGCAAGGGACGGGGAGCTGTTTTTT
J gene: TRBJ1-1; V gene: TRBV5-5; clone size: .; D gene: .; CDR3 protein: CASSRSGTQISNTEAFF; CDR3 DNA: TGTGCCAGCAGCCGGTCCGGGACCCAAATTTCCAACACTGAAGCTTTCTTT
J gene: TRBJ2-1; V gene: TRBV7-6; clone size: .; D gene: .; CDR3 protein: CASSSTTGSYNEQFF; CDR3 DNA: TGTGCCAGCAGCTCGACAACAGGGTCCTACAATGAGCAGTTCTTC
J gene: TRBJ2-7; V gene: TRBV27; clone size: .; D gene: TRBD1; CDR3 protein: CASSFLRDSISYEQYF; CDR3 DNA: TGTGCCAGCAGTTTCCTCCGGGACAGCATCTCCTACGAGCAGTACTTC
J gene: TRBJ2-1; V gene: TRBV7-3; clone size: .; D gene: .; CDR3 protein: CASSSFNEQFF; CDR3 DNA: TGTGCCAGCAGCTCCTTCAATGAGCAGTTCTTC
J gene: TRBJ2-1; V gene: TRBV9; clone size: .; D gene: TRBD2; CDR3 protein: CASSVGLAGSYNEQFF; CDR3 DNA: TGTGCCAGCAGCGTAGGACTAGCGGGGAGTTACAATGAGCAGTTCTTC
J gene: TRBJ2-1; V gene: TRBV19; clone size: .; D gene: .; CDR3 protein: CASSIGSTHGIYNEQFF; CDR3 DNA: TGTGCCAGTAGTATAGGATCGACACATGGAATCTACAATGAGCAGTTCTTC
J gene: TRBJ2-1; V gene: TRBV7-6; clone size: .; D gene: .; CDR3 protein: CASSLYPGPNNEQFF; CDR3 DNA: TGTGCCAGCAGCTTATATCCGGGGCCAAACAATGAGCAGTTCTTC